Below are 10 T cell receptor beta chains sequenced from a single sample in a study of response to subunit inactivated influenza vaccine. In TCRdb, the RT-PCR reads were re-called with MiXCR into one record per CDR3 protein. The sample has around 180,000 distinct CDR3 sequences; 9.2% are singletons. This specimen consisted of non-naive T cells sorted from PBMCs, obtained on the day of vaccination. These receptors were obtained from a man between 45 and 60 years old who received an inactivated influenza vaccine.

This clonotype was detected many times. The chain uses TRBV2 and TRBJ2-7; D call uncertain. The CDR3 has 13 amino acids. Trimming took 4 bases from V and 3 from J, leaving 10 bases between them. Germline V gene sequence: CDR1 SNHLY, CDR2 FYNNEI. The CDR3 is CASSVGSYYEQYF. Here the CDR3 DNA reads TGTGCCAGCAGTGTGGGTTCCTACTACGAGCAGTACTTC. The whole variable domain, remainder taken from reference TRBV2 and TRBJ2-7, is EPEVTQTPSHQVTQMGQEVILRCVPISNHLYFYWYRQILGQKVEFLVSFYNNEISEKSEIFDDQFSVERPDGSNFTLKIRSTKLEDSAMYFCASSVGSYYEQYFGPGTRLTVT.

The gene calls are TRBV20-1 and TRBJ1-6, with a weak D call TRBD1 (5 bases). The V end was cut by 3 bases, the J end by 0 bases, with 9 bases between. CDR3 length equals 15 residues. Germline V gene sequence: CDR1 DFQATT, CDR2 SNEGSKA (reference sequence). In DNA form, the CDR3 reads TGCAGTGCTAGGACAGCTAGCTCCTATAATTCACCCCTCCACTTT. It encodes CSARTASSYNSPLHF.

Many counts were recorded for this clonotype. The chain couples TRBV20-1 to TRBJ1-1; 10 bases fit TRBD1. V lost 5 bases, J lost 5 bases, and 8 bases stayed unmatched. This CDR3 is built from 14 residues. Germline V gives CDR1 DFQATT, CDR2 SNEGSKA (reference sequence). The CDR3 protein is CSALSGTGATEAFF. CDR3 DNA sequence: TGCAGTGCTCTATCCGGGACAGGGGCAACTGAAGCTTTCTTT.

This clonotype came up many times. The chain links TRBV9 to TRBJ2-2; D uncertain. With 6 bases removed from V and 5 bases from J, the gap between germline ends came to 11 bases. The CDR3 is 13 amino acids. Looked up from germline, CDR1 is SGDLS and CDR2 is YYNGEE. CDR3 loop: CASTGVRTGELFF. In nucleotides, the CDR3 is TGTGCCAGCACTGGGGTTCGGACCGGGGAGCTGTTTTTT.

The rearrangement links TRBV7-9 to TRBJ2-1; no clear D. Germline V lookup: CDR1 SEHNR, CDR2 FQNEAQ (reference sequence). The CDR3 is 14 amino acids. V was cut by 3 bases and J by 4 bases, with 10 bases left in between. In DNA, the CDR3 is TGTGCCAGCAGCTTGGGCTCACGGTACAATGAGCAGTTCTTC. It specifies CASSLGSRYNEQFF.

This clonotype was seen at least ten times. J is TRBJ2-2 and V is TRBV24-1; 11 bases fit TRBD1. The trim removed 4 bases at V and 6 bases at J, leaving 9 bases unmatched. Germline CDR1 KGHDR, CDR2 SFDVKD. CDR3 length equals 17 residues. CDR3 sequence (DNA): TGTGCCACCAGTGACCACGTCCGGGACAGGGGGTCCGGGGAGCTGTTTTTT. It translates to CATSDHVRDRGSGELFF.

This clonotype was found a few times. The V call is TRBV28, the J call TRBJ1-6; 7 nucleotides agree with TRBD1. V was pared by 8 bases and J by 0 bases, with 7 bases of the junction left unmatched. There are 16 residues in the CDR3. Germline-derived CDR1 and CDR2 are MDHEN and SYDVKM. The CDR3 reads CASRGQRSSYNSPLHF. Here the CDR3 DNA reads TGTGCCAGCCGGGGACAGCGGAGCTCCTATAATTCACCCCTCCACTTT. Full variable domain (outside the CDR3, taken from reference TRBV28 and TRBJ1-6): DVKVTQSSRYLVKRTGEKVFLECVQDMDHENMFWYRQDPGLGLRLIYFSYDVKMKEKGDIPEGYSVSREKKERFSLILESASTNQTSMYLCASRGQRSSYNSPLHFGNGTRLTVT.

This clonotype was counted only a few times. The rearrangement links TRBV5-1 to TRBJ2-3; TRBD1 agrees at 7 bases. Losses at the gene ends were 1 base for V and 6 bases for J; bases not matched to a gene: 8. The CDR3 has 15 residues. Germline loops: CDR1 SGHRS, CDR2 YFSETQ. The CDR3 is CASSLWGQPGDTQYF. Here the CDR3 DNA reads TGCGCCAGCAGCTTGTGGGGACAGCCCGGGGATACGCAGTATTTT.

The chain has TRBV3-1 and TRBJ1-1; D unresolved. The CDR3 is 12 residues long. Germline CDR1 is LGHDT and CDR2 is YNNKEL (reference sequence). The ends were cut back, 5 bases at V and 1 base at J, with 5 bases in the middle. CDR3 sequence: CASSSTNTEAFF. In DNA, the CDR3 is TGTGCCAGCAGCTCGACGAACACTGAAGCTTTCTTT.

This clonotype appeared many times. The junction shows a germline mismatch at one end, possibly a read error. The chain couples TRBV7-7 to TRBJ2-1; TRBD1 or TRBD2 may be the D gene (6 bases each). The CDR3 has 13 residues. Germline lookup yields CDR1 SSHAT and CDR2 FNYEAQ (reference sequence). The CDR3 spells CASSLGGGNEQFF. CDR3 nucleotides: TGTGCTAGCAGCTTAGGAGGGGGCAATGAGCAGTTCTTC.